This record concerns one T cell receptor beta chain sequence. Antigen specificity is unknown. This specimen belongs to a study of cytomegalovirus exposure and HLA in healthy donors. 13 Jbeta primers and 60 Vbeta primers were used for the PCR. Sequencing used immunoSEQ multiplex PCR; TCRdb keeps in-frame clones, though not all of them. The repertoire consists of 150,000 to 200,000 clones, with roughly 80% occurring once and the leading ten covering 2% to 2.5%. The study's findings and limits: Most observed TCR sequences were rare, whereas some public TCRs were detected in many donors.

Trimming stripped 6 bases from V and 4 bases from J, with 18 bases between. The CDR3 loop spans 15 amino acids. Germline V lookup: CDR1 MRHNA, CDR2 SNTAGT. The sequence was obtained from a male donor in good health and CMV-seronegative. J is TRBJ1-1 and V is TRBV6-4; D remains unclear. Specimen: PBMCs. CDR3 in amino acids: CASSPSPAGITEAFF. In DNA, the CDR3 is TGTGCCAGCAGCCCTTCCCCGGCAGGTATCACTGAAGCTTTCTTT.